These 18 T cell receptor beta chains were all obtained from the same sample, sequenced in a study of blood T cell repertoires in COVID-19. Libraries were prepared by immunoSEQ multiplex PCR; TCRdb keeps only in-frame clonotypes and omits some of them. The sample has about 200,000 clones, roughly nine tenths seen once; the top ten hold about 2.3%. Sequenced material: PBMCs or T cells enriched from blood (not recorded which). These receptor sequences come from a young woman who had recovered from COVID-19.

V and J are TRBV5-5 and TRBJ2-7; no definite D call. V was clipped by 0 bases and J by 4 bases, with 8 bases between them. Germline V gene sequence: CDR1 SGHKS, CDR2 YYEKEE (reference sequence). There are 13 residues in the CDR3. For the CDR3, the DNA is TGTGCCAGCAGCTTGGTAAATATTTACGAGCAGTACTTC. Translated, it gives CASSLVNIYEQYF.

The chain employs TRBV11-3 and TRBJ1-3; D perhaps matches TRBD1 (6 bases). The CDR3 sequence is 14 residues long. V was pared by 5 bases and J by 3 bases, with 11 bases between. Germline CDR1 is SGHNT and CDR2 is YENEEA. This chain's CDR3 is CASSTQGYGNTIYF. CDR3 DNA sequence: TGTGCCAGCAGCACACAGGGATATGGAAACACCATATATTTT. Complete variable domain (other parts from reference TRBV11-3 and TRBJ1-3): EAGVVQSPRYKIIEKKQPVAFWCNPISGHNTLYWYLQNLGQGPELLIRYENEEAVDDSQLPKDRFSAERLKGVDSTLKIQPAELGDSAVYLCASSTQGYGNTIYFGEGSWLTVV.

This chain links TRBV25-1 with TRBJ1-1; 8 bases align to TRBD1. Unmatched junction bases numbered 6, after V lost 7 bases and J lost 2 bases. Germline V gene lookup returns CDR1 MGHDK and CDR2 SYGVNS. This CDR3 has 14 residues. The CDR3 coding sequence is TGTGCCAGCACCAGGACAGGGTCCAACACTGAAGCTTTCTTT. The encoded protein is CASTRTGSNTEAFF.

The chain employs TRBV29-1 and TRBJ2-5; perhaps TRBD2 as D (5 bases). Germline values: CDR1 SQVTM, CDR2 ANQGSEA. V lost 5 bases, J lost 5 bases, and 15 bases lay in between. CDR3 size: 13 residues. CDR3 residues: CSVKQSPGETQYF. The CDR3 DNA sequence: TGCAGCGTTAAACAATCGCCGGGGGAGACCCAGTACTTC.

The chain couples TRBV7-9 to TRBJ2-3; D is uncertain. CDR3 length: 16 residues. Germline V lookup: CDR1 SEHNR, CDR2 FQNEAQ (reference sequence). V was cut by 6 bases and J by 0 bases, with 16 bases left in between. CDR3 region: CASSPVGDTSTDTQYF. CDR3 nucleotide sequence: TGTGCCAGCAGTCCTGTTGGAGATACTAGCACAGATACGCAGTATTTT.

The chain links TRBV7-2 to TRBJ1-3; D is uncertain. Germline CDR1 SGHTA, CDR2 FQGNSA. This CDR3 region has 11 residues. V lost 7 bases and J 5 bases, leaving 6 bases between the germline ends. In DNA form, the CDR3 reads TGTGCCAGCACCAAAAGAAACACCATATATTTT. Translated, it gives CASTKRNTIYF.

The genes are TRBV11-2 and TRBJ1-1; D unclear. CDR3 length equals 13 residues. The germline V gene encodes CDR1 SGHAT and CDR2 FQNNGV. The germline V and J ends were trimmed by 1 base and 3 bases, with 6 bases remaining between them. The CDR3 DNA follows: TGTGCCAGCAGCTTAGTTCCGTACACTGAAGCTTTCTTT. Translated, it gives CASSLVPYTEAFF.

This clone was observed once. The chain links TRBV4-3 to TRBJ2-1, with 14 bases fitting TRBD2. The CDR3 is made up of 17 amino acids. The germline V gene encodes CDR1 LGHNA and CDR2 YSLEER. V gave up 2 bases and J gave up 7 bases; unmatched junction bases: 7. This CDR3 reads CASSQREGLAGVNEQFF. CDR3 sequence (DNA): TGCGCCAGCAGCCAACGAGAGGGACTAGCGGGAGTTAATGAGCAGTTCTTC.

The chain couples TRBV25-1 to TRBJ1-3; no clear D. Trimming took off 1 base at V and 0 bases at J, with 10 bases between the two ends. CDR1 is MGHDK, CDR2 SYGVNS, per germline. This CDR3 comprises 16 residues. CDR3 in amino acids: CASSEFRKSSGNTIYF. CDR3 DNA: TGTGCCAGCAGTGAATTCAGGAAGAGCTCTGGAAACACCATATATTTT.

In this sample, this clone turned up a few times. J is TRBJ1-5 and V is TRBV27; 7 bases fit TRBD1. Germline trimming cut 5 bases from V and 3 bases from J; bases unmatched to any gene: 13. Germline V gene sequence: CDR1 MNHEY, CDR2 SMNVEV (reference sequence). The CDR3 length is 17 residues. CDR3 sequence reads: CASSPTRDSSANQPQHF. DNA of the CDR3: TGTGCCAGCAGTCCAACGCGGGACAGTTCTGCCAATCAGCCCCAGCATTTT.

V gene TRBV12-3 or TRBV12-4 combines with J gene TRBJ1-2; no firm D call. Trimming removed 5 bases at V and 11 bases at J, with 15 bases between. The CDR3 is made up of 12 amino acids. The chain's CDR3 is CASSARLTGYTF. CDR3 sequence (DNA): TGTGCCAGCAGTGCACGACTGACCGGATACACCTTC.

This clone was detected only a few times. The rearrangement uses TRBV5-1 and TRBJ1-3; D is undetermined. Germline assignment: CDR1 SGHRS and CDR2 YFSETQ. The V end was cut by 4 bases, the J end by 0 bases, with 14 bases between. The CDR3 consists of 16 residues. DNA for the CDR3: TGCGCCAGCAGCCCGACCGGGGAGGTCTCTGGAAACACCATATATTTT. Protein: CASSPTGEVSGNTIYF.

CDR3 protein: CSVEGLYF. CDR3 DNA sequence: TGCAGCGTTGAAGGTCTGTACTTC. The chain joins TRBV29-1 to TRBJ2-4, with unresolved D. V was cut by 1 base and J by 15 bases, with 4 bases left in between. Germline lookup yields CDR1 SQVTM and CDR2 ANQGSEA. The CDR3 contains 8 residues.

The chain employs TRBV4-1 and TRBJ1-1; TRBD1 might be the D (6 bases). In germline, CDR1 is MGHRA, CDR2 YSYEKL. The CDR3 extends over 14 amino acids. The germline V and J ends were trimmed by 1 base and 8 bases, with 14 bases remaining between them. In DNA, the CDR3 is TGCGCCAGCAGCCAAGTCCTGTTGGACAGCGAAGCTTTCTTT. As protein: CASSQVLLDSEAFF.

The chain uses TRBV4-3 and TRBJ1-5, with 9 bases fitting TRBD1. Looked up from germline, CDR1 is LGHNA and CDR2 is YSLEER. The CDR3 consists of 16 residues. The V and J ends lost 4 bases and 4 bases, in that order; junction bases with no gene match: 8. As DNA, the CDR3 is TGCGCCAGCAGCCGCAGACAGGGGGTAGGAAATCAGCCCCAGCATTTT. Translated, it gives CASSRRQGVGNQPQHF.

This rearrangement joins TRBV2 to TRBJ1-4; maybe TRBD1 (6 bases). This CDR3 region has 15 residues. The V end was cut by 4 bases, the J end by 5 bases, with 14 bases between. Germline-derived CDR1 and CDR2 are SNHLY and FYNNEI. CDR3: CASSVRTALNEKLFF. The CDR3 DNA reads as TGTGCCAGCAGTGTCAGGACAGCTCTAAATGAAAAACTGTTTTTT.

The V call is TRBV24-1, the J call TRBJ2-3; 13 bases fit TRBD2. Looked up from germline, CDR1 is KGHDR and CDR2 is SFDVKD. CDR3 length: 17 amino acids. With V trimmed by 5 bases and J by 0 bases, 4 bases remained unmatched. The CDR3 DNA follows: TGTGCCACCAGTGCGCTGGGACTAGCGGGAAGCACAGATACGCAGTATTTT. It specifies CATSALGLAGSTDTQYF.

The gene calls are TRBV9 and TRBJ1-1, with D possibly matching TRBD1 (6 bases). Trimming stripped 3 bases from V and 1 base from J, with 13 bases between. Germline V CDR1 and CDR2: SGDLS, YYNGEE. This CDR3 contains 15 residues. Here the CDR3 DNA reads TGTGCCAGCAGCGCCCAACAGGGTTCGAACACTGAAGCTTTCTTT. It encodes CASSAQQGSNTEAFF.